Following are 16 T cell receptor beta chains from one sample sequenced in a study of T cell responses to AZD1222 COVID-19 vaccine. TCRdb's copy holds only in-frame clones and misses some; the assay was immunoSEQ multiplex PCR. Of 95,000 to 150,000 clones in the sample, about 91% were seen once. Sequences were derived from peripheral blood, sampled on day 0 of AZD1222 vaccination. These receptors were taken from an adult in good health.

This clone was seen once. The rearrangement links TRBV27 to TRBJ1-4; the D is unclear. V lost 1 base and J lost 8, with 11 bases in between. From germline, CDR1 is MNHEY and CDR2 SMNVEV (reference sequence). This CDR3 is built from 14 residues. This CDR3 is CASSLFGPEEKLFF. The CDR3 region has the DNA TGTGCCAGCAGTTTATTTGGACCGGAGGAAAAACTGTTTTTT.

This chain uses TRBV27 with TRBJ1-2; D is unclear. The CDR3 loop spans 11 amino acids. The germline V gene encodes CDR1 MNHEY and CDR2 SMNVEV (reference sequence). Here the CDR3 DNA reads TGTTCCCTCTTAATCTGTCATGGCTACACCTTC. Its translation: CSLLICHGYTF.

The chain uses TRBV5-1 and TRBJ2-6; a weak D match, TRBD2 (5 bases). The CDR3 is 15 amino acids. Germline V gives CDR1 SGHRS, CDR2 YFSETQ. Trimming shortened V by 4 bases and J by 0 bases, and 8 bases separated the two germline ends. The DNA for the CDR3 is TGCGCCAGCAGCCTCGGGAACTCTGGGGCCAACGTCCTGACTTTC. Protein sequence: CASSLGNSGANVLTF.

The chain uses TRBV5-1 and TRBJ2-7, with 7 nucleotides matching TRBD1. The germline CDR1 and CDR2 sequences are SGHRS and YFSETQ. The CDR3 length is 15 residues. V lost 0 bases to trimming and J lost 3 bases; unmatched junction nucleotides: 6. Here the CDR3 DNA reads TGCGCCAGCAGCTTGGAGACAGGGACCGGCTACGAGCAGTACTTC. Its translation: CASSLETGTGYEQYF.

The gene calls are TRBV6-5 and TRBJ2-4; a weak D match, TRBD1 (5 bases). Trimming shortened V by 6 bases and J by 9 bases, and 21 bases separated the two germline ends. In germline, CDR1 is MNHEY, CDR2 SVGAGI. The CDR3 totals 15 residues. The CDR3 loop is CASRNSNQGVLIQYF. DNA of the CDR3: TGTGCCAGCAGGAATTCTAACCAAGGGGTGCTCATTCAGTACTTC.

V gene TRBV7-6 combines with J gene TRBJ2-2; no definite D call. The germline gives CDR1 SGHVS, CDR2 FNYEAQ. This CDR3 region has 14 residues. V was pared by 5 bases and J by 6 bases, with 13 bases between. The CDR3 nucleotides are TGTGCCAGCAGCCTCGTGGGCGCTGCCGGGGAGCTGTTTTTT. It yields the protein CASSLVGAAGELFF.

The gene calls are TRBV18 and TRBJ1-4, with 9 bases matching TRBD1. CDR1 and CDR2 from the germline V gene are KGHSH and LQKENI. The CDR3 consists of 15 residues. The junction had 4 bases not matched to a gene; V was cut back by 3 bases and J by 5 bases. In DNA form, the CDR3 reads TGTGCCAGCTCACCGTACGGGACAGGGAATGAAAAACTGTTTTTT. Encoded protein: CASSPYGTGNEKLFF.

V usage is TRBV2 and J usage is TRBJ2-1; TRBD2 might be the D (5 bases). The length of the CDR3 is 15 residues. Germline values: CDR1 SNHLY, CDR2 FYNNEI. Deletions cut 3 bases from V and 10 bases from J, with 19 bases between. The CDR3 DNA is TGTGCCAGCAGTGACGTACCCCTAGCTTCGGGGGAGCAGTTCTTC. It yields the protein CASSDVPLASGEQFF.

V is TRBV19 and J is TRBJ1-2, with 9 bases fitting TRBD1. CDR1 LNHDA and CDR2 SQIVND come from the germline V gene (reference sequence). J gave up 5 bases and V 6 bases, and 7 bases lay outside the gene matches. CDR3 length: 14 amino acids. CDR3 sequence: CASSPDRGPYGYTF. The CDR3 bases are TGTGCCAGTAGCCCGGACAGGGGCCCGTATGGCTACACCTTC.

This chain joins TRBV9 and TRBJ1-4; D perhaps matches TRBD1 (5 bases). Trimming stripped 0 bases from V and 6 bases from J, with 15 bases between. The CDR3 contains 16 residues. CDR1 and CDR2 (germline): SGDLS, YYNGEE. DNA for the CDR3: TGTGCCAGCAGCGTAGATTCATGGGGGGGATATGAAAAACTGTTTTTT. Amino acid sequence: CASSVDSWGGYEKLFF.

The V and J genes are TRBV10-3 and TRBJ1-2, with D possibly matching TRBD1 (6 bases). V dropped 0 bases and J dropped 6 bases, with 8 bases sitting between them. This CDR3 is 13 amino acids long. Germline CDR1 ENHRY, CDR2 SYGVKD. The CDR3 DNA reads TGTGCCATCAGTGAGTCACAGGGAAATGGCTACACCTTC. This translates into CAISESQGNGYTF.

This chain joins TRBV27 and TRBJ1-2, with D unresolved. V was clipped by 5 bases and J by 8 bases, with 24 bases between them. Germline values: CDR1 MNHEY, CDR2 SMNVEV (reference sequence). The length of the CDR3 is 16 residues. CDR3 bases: TGTGCCAGCAGTCAGTTTAGCATCGGGTCCATATGGGGCTACACCTTC. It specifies CASSQFSIGSIWGYTF.

CDR3 region: CASSGDSLREQYV. The DNA of the CDR3 is TGTGCCAGCAGCGGGGACAGTCTGAGGGAGCAGTACGTC. The J gene is TRBJ2-7, the V gene TRBV6-5; 7 nucleotides agree with TRBD1. The germline gives CDR1 MNHEY, CDR2 SVGAGI. The CDR3 consists of 13 residues. Trimming removed 6 bases from V and 7 bases from J; junction bases left unmatched: 9.

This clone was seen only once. CDR3 protein: CASSQDTGGTEAFF. The DNA of the CDR3 is TGTGCCAGCAGCCAAGACACAGGGGGGACTGAAGCTTTCTTT. The rearrangement joins TRBV3-1 (or the pseudogene TRBV3-2) to TRBJ1-1, with TRBD1 identical over 8 bases. Per germline, CDR1 LGHDT and CDR2 YNNKEL (reference sequence). Losses at the gene ends were 0 bases for V and 5 bases for J; bases not matched to a gene: 2. This CDR3 has 14 residues.

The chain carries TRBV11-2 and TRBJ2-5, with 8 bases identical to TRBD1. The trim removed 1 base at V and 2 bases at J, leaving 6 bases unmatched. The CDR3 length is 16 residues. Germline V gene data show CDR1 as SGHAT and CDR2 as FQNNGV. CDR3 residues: CASSLGGQGFQETQYF. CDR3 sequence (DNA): TGTGCCAGCAGCTTAGGCGGACAGGGATTTCAAGAGACCCAGTACTTC.

CDR3 region: CASSQPGTGNQPQHF. The DNA for the CDR3 is TGTGCCAGCAGCCAACCCGGGACAGGCAATCAGCCCCAGCATTTT. J is TRBJ1-5 and V is TRBV6-6; 7 positions agree with TRBD1. Germline CDR1 is MNHNY and CDR2 is SVGAGI (reference sequence). CDR3 length: 15 residues. Unmatched junction bases numbered 7, after V lost 6 bases and J lost 2 bases.